The T cell receptor (beta chain) under discussion was sequenced for a study of T cells in localized non-small cell lung cancer. Notes on the study in general: Heterogeneity is still possible, as just one tumor region was sequenced. Researchers found a median approximately 53 of the top 100 tumor clones in adjacent lung. Those with higher blood T cell density had longer overall survival. Uninvolved adjacent lung showed the highest T cell clonality, exceeding tumor.

This CDR3 contains 13 residues. V was shortened by 0 bases and J by 7 bases, with 10 bases between the two germline ends. Germline CDR1 SGHNT, CDR2 YYREEE (reference sequence). As regards this clone: Its target is not known.

The data were produced by immunoSEQ multiplex PCR, yet TCRdb's version contains in-frame clones alone and is incomplete. The sample has some 15,000 clones; 85% to 90% are singletons. The sample was peripheral blood, taken before any cancer treatment. The TCR sequence derives from a female donor at least 60 years old with stage I squamous cell lung carcinoma. The J gene is TRBJ1-2, the V gene TRBV5-4, with no clear D. CDR3 DNA: TGTGCCAGCAGCTTGGATCCTTCGGGTGGCTACACCTTC. It translates to CASSLDPSGGYTF.